A single sample gave rise to the 29 T cell receptor beta chains below, sequenced in a study of blood T cell repertoires in COVID-19 (dated by TCRdb to about 2020). The library came from the immunoSEQ multiplex PCR assay. TCRdb obtained this table from immuneACCESS and retained in-frame rearrangements with V and J assigned. These tables miss some clones; where compared with another copy, unresolved V genes account for less than half of the shortfall, and the remainder is unexplained. In all, the sample holds roughly 250,000 clones, and almost 85% of those were seen once. More than 4% of the sample rests with the top ten. Specimen: peripheral blood. The receptors here all came from a man aged 45-65 years with acute or convalescent COVID-19.

The genes are TRBV6-5 and TRBJ1-6; 8 bases align to TRBD1. Germline trimming cut 8 bases from V and 7 bases from J; bases unmatched to any gene: 4. The germline V gene has CDR1 MNHEY and CDR2 SVGAGI. This CDR3 spans 13 amino acids. CDR3 nucleotides: TGTGCCAGCTCGGGACAGGACAATTCACCCCTCCACTTT. Protein: CASSGQDNSPLHF.

This clone has a handful of counts. This chain uses TRBV5-1 with TRBJ1-2; no firm D call. V lost 0 bases to trimming and J lost 6 bases, with 6 bases between them. The CDR3 is 12 residues long. From germline, CDR1 is SGHRS and CDR2 YFSETQ. Here the CDR3 reads CASSLGEHGYTF. The CDR3, as DNA: TGCGCCAGCAGCTTGGGAGAGCATGGCTACACCTTC.

This chain connects TRBV19 to TRBJ2-3, with TRBD2 identical over 9 bases. The J segment lost 4 bases and the V segment lost 3 bases, leaving 5 bases of the junction unmatched. This CDR3 is 15 amino acids long. CDR1 LNHDA and CDR2 SQIVND come from the germline V gene (reference sequence). The DNA for the CDR3 is TGTGCCAGTAGTATTCTAGCGGGATGGTCAGATACGCAGTATTTT. As protein: CASSILAGWSDTQYF.

The V and J genes are TRBV5-1 and TRBJ2-7; D gene unclear. This CDR3 contains 17 residues. Germline V gene data show CDR1 as SGHRS and CDR2 as YFSETQ. V shed 6 bases and J shed 5 bases, with 27 bases lying between them. The CDR3 DNA is TGCGCCAGCAACCCTTCTATTGACTCACACATCAGCGACGAGCAGTACTTC. The encoded protein is CASNPSIDSHISDEQYF.

This clone has just a few counts. This sequence joins TRBV27 and TRBJ1-2; 9 bases fit TRBD1. The CDR3 totals 15 residues. The trim removed 5 bases at V and 3 bases at J, leaving 7 bases unmatched. The germline V gene has CDR1 MNHEY and CDR2 SMNVEV (reference sequence). As DNA, the CDR3 is TGTGCCAGCAGTCCTACAGGGGGCCGGTACTATGGCTACACCTTC. The encoded protein is CASSPTGGRYYGYTF.

The chain recombines TRBV7-8 with TRBJ1-1; 7 bases are shared with TRBD1. In germline, CDR1 is SGHVS, CDR2 FQNEAQ. V trimming: 5 bases; J trimming: 6 bases; junction bases outside the gene matches: 12. The CDR3 contains 15 residues. CDR3 sequence (DNA): TGTGCCAGCAGCCCGCAGACAGGGAGCTTCGCTGAAGCTTTCTTT. It yields the protein CASSPQTGSFAEAFF.

V usage is TRBV12-3 or TRBV12-4 and J usage is TRBJ1-5, with D possibly matching TRBD1 (6 bases). This CDR3 contains 13 residues. V lost 6 bases and J 5 bases, leaving 11 bases between the germline ends. CDR3 coding DNA: TGTGCCAGCAGCCAGGACAGCGATCAGCCCCAGCATTTT. Amino acids: CASSQDSDQPQHF.

V is TRBV10-3 and J is TRBJ2-3, with D perhaps TRBD2 (5 bases). V lost 10 bases and J lost 2, with 16 bases in between. The germline V gene has CDR1 ENHRY and CDR2 SYGVKD. This CDR3 spans 14 amino acids. CDR3 nucleotide sequence: TGTGCCACCGAGGCGGGCGGGCCCACAGATACGCAGTATTTT. The encoded protein is CATEAGGPTDTQYF.

The chain employs TRBV4-1 and TRBJ2-7; 7 bases are shared with TRBD2. The length of the CDR3 is 15 residues. Germline CDR1 reads MGHRA; CDR2 reads YSYEKL. With V trimmed by 7 bases and J by 4 bases, 13 bases remained unmatched. CDR3 in DNA: TGCGCCAGCACCAGCACTTTAGCGGGCACATACGAGCAGTACTTC. Residues: CASTSTLAGTYEQYF.

The chain links TRBV27 to TRBJ2-7; 8 bases are shared with TRBD2. The CDR3 contains 17 residues. Germline trimming cut 1 base from V and 6 bases from J; bases unmatched to any gene: 14. Looked up from germline, CDR1 is MNHEY and CDR2 is SMNVEV (reference sequence). CDR3 nucleotide sequence: TGTGCCAGCAGTTTATTGGTCGTGGGACTAGGAATCGGCGAGCAGTACTTC. Residues: CASSLLVVGLGIGEQYF.

The CDR3 loop is CASSPSTGSNTF. DNA for the CDR3: TGTGCCAGCAGCCCTTCGACAGGGTCTAACACCTTC. This chain connects TRBV5-6 to TRBJ1-2; 7 positions match TRBD1. V lost 4 bases to trimming and J lost 12 bases; unmatched junction nucleotides: 9. This CDR3 is built from 12 residues. Germline CDR1 SGHDT, CDR2 YYEEEE.

The DNA for the CDR3 is TGCGCCAGCAGAGACGACAGCTCCTACGAGCAGTACTTC. Amino acids: CASRDDSSYEQYF. The chain links TRBV10-1 to TRBJ2-7, with a weak D call TRBD1 (5 bases). The CDR3 has 13 residues. Germline lookup yields CDR1 WNHNN and CDR2 SYGVQD (reference sequence). Trimming cost V 6 bases and J 0 bases, with 9 bases left between them.

V is TRBV6-5 and J is TRBJ1-6; the D is unclear. Trimming shortened V by 7 bases and J by 9 bases, and 16 bases separated the two germline ends. CDR1 is MNHEY, CDR2 SVGAGI, per germline. The length of the CDR3 is 14 residues. CDR3 coding DNA: TGTGCCAGCAAACGTGACAACGGTGGTTCACCCCTCCACTTT. Translating gives CASKRDNGGSPLHF.

The chain couples TRBV11-2 to TRBJ1-4, with 8 positions matching TRBD1. There are 16 residues in the CDR3. Per germline, CDR1 SGHAT and CDR2 FQNNGV. Trimming took 5 bases from V and 0 from J; bases not matched to a gene: 5. CDR3: CASSRGQGSTNEKLFF. DNA of the CDR3: TGTGCCAGCAGCCGTGGACAGGGATCAACTAATGAAAAACTGTTTTTT.

This chain links TRBV6-5 with TRBJ2-7; 8 nucleotides line up with TRBD2. Germline assignment: CDR1 MNHEY and CDR2 SVGAGI. The length of the CDR3 is 15 residues. V lost 0 bases to trimming and J lost 3 bases; unmatched junction nucleotides: 4. CDR3 bases: TGTGCCAGCAGTTACTCAGGGGGACTAGACTACGAGCAGTACTTC. Its protein is CASSYSGGLDYEQYF.

In this sample, this clone turned up once. V and J are TRBV18 and TRBJ1-1, with 7 positions matching TRBD1. V gave up 5 bases and J gave up 1 base; unmatched junction bases: 7. This CDR3 spans 15 amino acids. Per germline, CDR1 KGHSH and CDR2 LQKENI. The CDR3 loop is CASSGVRGKNTEAFF. The CDR3 nucleotides are TGTGCCAGCTCAGGCGTCAGGGGGAAGAACACTGAAGCTTTCTTT. Complete variable domain (other parts from reference TRBV18 and TRBJ1-1): NAGVMQNPRHLVRRRGQEARLRCSPMKGHSHVYWYRQLPEEGLKFMVYLQKENIIDESGMPKERFSAEFPKEGPSILRIQQVVRGDSAAYFCASSGVRGKNTEAFFGQGTRLTVV.

The gene calls are TRBV2 and TRBJ2-2; 8 bases align to TRBD1. V was clipped by 3 bases and J by 5 bases; unmatched bases: 8. Germline CDR1 reads SNHLY; CDR2 reads FYNNEI. This CDR3 spans 16 amino acids. The CDR3 here is CASSEGPGGLTGELFF. Here the CDR3 DNA reads TGTGCCAGCAGTGAGGGGCCAGGGGGCTTGACCGGGGAGCTGTTTTTT.

V is TRBV6-1 and J is TRBJ2-1; TRBD2 aligns across 13 bases. The germline CDR1 and CDR2 sequences are MNHNS and SASEGT. V was pared by 0 bases and J by 6 bases, with 5 bases of the junction left unmatched. The CDR3 is made up of 17 amino acids. This CDR3 reads CASSEAVGLAGINEQFF. The DNA for the CDR3 is TGTGCCAGCAGTGAAGCGGTGGGACTAGCGGGAATCAATGAGCAGTTCTTC.

V and J are TRBV18 and TRBJ1-6; no firm D call. V lost 2 bases and J 7 bases, leaving 3 bases between the germline ends. The CDR3 covers 12 residues. From germline, CDR1 is KGHSH and CDR2 LQKENI. The CDR3 nucleotides are TGTGCCAGCTCACCAGAGAATTCACCCCTCCACTTT. The encoded protein is CASSPENSPLHF. The complete variable domain, with remaining parts taken from reference TRBV18 and TRBJ1-6, reads NAGVMQNPRHLVRRRGQEARLRCSPMKGHSHVYWYRQLPEEGLKFMVYLQKENIIDESGMPKERFSAEFPKEGPSILRIQQVVRGDSAAYFCASSPENSPLHFGNGTRLTVT.

The CDR3: CASSIAGLGSNEQFF. CDR3 bases: TGTGCCAGTAGTATTGCGGGACTAGGTAGCAATGAGCAGTTCTTC. The chain couples TRBV19 to TRBJ2-1, with TRBD2 identical over 8 bases. CDR1 LNHDA and CDR2 SQIVND come from the germline V gene (reference sequence). The trim removed 3 bases at V and 6 bases at J, leaving 7 bases unmatched. This CDR3 contains 15 residues.

The V call is TRBV27, the J call TRBJ2-7; 7 nucleotides line up with TRBD1. With V trimmed by 8 bases and J by 0 bases, 4 bases remained unmatched. The CDR3 length is 13 residues. Germline V CDR1 and CDR2: MNHEY, SMNVEV (reference sequence). The CDR3 DNA sequence: TGTGCCAGCCGGGACAGCTTCTCCTACGAGCAGTACTTC. This gives the protein CASRDSFSYEQYF.

The chain links TRBV5-1 to TRBJ2-7; 11 nucleotides match TRBD1. Losses at the gene ends were 7 bases for V and 6 bases for J; bases not matched to a gene: 3. The CDR3 runs to 12 residues. CDR1 and CDR2 from the germline V gene are SGHRS and YFSETQ. The CDR3 loop reads CASRTGGGEQYF. CDR3 coding DNA: TGCGCCAGCCGGACAGGGGGCGGCGAGCAGTACTTC.

This chain links TRBV7-3 with TRBJ2-3; maybe TRBD1 (5 bases). CDR1 is SGHTA and CDR2 is FQGTGA in the germline V gene. CDR3 length: 13 residues. V lost 5 bases and J lost 3, with 9 bases in between. CDR3 amino acids: CASSRQMTDTQYF. DNA of the CDR3: TGTGCCAGCAGCAGACAGATGACAGATACGCAGTATTTT.

CDR3 bases: TGTGCCAGTAGTATCGCGGGGTCTTGGGGCAATCAGCCCCAGCATTTT. Residues: CASSIAGSWGNQPQHF. The rearrangement links TRBV19 to TRBJ1-5; D unresolved. The CDR3 contains 16 residues. The V gene's germline CDR1 is LNHDA and CDR2 SQIVND (reference sequence). V was pared by 3 bases and J by 2 bases, with 14 bases between.

The V and J genes are TRBV5-1 and TRBJ2-1, with D perhaps matching TRBD1 (6 bases). CDR3 length: 14 residues. V gave up 6 bases and J gave up 0 bases, with 10 bases separating them. From germline, CDR1 is SGHRS and CDR2 YFSETQ. CDR3 loop: CASTPDSSYNEQFF. Written as DNA, the CDR3 is TGCGCCAGCACCCCGGACAGCTCCTACAATGAGCAGTTCTTC.

This sequence joins TRBV28 and TRBJ1-5; D gene ambiguous. This CDR3 spans 13 amino acids. Germline V gene data show CDR1 as MDHEN and CDR2 as SYDVKM. Trimming pared 0 bases from V and 5 bases from J, leaving 5 bases between. CDR3 sequence (DNA): TGTGCCAGCAGTTTATGGGCGGATCAGCCCCAGCATTTT. Translated, it gives CASSLWADQPQHF.

The V gene is TRBV4-1, the J gene TRBJ2-5, with a tentative D call TRBD2 (6 bases). The CDR3 sequence is 16 residues long. CDR1 and CDR2 (germline): MGHRA, YSYEKL. V lost 2 bases to trimming and J lost 2 bases, with 15 bases between them. The CDR3 protein is CASSQKPGRSQETQYF. The CDR3 nucleotides read TGCGCCAGCAGCCAAAAACCCGGGAGAAGTCAAGAGACCCAGTACTTC.

The J gene is TRBJ2-5, the V gene TRBV5-1; possible D gene TRBD2, 6 bases. Looked up from germline, CDR1 is SGHRS and CDR2 is YFSETQ. The CDR3 sequence is 15 residues long. The V end lost 3 bases, the J end lost 2 bases, and 14 bases lay between the germline ends. The CDR3 loop is CASSSNPGVQETQYF. The CDR3 region has the DNA TGCGCCAGCAGCTCCAATCCGGGAGTTCAAGAGACCCAGTACTTC.

The genes are TRBV9 and TRBJ2-7, with 7 nucleotides matching TRBD2. With V trimmed by 1 base and J by 1 base, 8 bases remained unmatched. The CDR3 contains 16 residues. Germline V lookup: CDR1 SGDLS, CDR2 YYNGEE. The CDR3 region has the DNA TGTGCCAGCAGCGTAAATTTACTAGCGACGTCCTACGAGCAGTACTTC. Its protein is CASSVNLLATSYEQYF.